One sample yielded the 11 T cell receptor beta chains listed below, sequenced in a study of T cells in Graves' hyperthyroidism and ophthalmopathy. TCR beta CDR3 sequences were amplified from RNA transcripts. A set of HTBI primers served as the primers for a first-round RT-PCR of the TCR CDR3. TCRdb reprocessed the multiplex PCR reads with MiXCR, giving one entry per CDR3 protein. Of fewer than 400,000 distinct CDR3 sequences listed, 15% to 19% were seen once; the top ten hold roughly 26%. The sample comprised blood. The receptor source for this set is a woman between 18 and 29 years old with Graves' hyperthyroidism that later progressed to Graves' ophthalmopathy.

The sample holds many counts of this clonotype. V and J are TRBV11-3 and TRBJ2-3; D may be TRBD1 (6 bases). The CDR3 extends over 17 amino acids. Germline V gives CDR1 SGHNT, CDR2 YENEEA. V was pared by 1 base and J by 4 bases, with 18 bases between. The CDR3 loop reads CASSLADVIQGSDTQYF. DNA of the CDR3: TGTGCCAGCAGCTTAGCCGACGTTATACAGGGATCAGATACGCAGTATTTT.

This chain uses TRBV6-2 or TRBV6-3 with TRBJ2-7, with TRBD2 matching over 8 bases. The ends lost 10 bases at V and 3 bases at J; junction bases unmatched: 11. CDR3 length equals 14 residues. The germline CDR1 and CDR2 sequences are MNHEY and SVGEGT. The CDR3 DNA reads TGTGCCACCTCAAAGGCGGGACTAGGCTACGAGCAGTACTTC. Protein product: CATSKAGLGYEQYF.

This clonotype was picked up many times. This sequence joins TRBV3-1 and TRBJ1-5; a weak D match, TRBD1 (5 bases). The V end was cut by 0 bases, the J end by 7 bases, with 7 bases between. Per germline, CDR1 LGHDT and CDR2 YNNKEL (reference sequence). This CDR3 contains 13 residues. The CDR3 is CASSQDYRQPQHF. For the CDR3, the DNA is TGTGCCAGCAGCCAAGACTACAGGCAGCCCCAGCATTTT. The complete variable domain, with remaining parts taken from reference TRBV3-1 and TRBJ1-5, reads DTAVSQTPKYLVTQMGNDKSIKCEQNLGHDTMYWYKQDSKKFLKIMFSYNNKELIINETVPNRFSPKSPDKAHLNLHINSLELGDSAVYFCASSQDYRQPQHFGDGTRLSIL.

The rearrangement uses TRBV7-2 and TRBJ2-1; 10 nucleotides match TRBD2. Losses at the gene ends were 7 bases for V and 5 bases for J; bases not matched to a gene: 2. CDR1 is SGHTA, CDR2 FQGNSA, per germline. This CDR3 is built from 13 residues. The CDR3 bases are TGTGCCAGCACCGGACTAGCGGACAATGAGCAGTTCTTC. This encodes CASTGLADNEQFF.

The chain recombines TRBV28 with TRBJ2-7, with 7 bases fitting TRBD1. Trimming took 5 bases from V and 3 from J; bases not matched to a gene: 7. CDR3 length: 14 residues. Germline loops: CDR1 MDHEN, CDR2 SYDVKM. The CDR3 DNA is TGTGCCAGCAGTCCTTGGACAGGAGACTACGAGCAGTACTTC. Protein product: CASSPWTGDYEQYF.

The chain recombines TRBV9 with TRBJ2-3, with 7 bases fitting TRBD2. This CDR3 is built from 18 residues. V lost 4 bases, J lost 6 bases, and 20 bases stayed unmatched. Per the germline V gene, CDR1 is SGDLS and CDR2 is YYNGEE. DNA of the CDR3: TGTGCCAGCAGCTTAATGCCCCAAATCCCGGGACTACATGATACGCAGTATTTT. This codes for CASSLMPQIPGLHDTQYF. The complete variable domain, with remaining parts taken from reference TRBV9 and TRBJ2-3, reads DSGVTQTPKHLITATGQRVTLRCSPRSGDLSVYWYQQSLDQGLQFLIQYYNGEERAKGNILERFSAQQFPDLHSELNLSSLELGDSALYFCASSLMPQIPGLHDTQYFGPGTRLTVL.

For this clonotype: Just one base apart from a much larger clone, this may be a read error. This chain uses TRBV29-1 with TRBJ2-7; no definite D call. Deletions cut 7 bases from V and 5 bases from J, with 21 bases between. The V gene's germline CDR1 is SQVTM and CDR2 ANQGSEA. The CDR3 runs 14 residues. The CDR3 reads CSAILGGSPNEQYF. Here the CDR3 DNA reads TGCAGCGCCATTTTGGGCGGATCCCCCAACGAGCAGTACTTC.

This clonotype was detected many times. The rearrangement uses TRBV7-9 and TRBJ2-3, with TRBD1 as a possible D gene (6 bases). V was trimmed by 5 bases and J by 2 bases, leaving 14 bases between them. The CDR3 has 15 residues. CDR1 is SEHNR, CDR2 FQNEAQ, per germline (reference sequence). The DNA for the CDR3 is TGTGCCAGCAGCACCCAGACAGGTTTCACAGATACGCAGTATTTT. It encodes CASSTQTGFTDTQYF.

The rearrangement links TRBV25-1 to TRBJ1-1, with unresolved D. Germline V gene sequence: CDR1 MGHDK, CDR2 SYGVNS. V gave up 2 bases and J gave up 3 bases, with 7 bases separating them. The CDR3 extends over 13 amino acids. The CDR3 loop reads CASSEGGYTEAFF. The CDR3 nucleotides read TGTGCCAGCAGTGAAGGAGGGTACACTGAAGCTTTCTTT.

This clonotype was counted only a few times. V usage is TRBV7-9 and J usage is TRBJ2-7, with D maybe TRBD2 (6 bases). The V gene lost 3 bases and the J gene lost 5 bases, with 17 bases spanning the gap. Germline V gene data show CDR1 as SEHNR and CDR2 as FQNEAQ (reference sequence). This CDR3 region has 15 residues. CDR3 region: CASSLGVGREDEQYF. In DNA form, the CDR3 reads TGTGCCAGCAGCTTGGGGGTGGGCAGGGAGGACGAGCAGTACTTC.

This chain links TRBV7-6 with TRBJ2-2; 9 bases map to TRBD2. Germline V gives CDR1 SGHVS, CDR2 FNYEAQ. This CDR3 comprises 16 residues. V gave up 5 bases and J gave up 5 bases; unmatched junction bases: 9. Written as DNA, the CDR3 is TGTGCCAGCAGCATATTAGCGGGAGATAGGACCGGGGAGCTGTTTTTT. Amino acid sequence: CASSILAGDRTGELFF.